These T cell receptor beta chains were read from a single sample in a study of T cells in localized non-small cell lung cancer. Profiling relied on immunoSEQ multiplex PCR, and the TCRdb table lists in-frame clones only, not all of them. The data show 1,500 to 2,000 clones, approximately 25% seen once. The input for sequencing was normal lung tissue next to the tumor, taken before any cancer treatment. The receptor set was obtained from a female donor at least 60 years old with stage II lung adenocarcinoma. Both conserved end residues are part of each CDR3. Each record gives: clone size, J gene, V gene, D gene, CDR3 protein, CDR3 DNA. The D gene is left open where the match is weak. Rows may omit the clone size; those that give it use once, few, many or a size class.

size: medium-sized
J: TRBJ2-7
V: TRBV11-3
D: TRBD2
CDR3: CASSLVSGRAYEQYF
DNA: TGTGCCAGCAGCTTAGTAAGCGGGAGGGCCTACGAGCAGTACTTC

size: few
J: TRBJ2-2
V: TRBV19
D: -
CDR3: CAGADSNTGELFF
DNA: TGTGCCGGAGCGGACTCCAACACCGGGGAGCTGTTTTTT

size: -
J: TRBJ2-5
V: TRBV5-1
D: -
CDR3: CASSLVSPREETQYF
DNA: TGCGCCAGCAGCTTAGTTTCCCCCAGAGAGGAGACCCAGTACTTC

size: -
J: TRBJ1-5
V: TRBV28
D: -
CDR3: CASSQSMGNQPQHF
DNA: TGTGCCAGCAGTCAGTCGATGGGCAATCAGCCCCAGCATTTT

size: medium-sized
J: TRBJ1-6
V: TRBV9
D: -
CDR3: CASSAGQPNSPLHF
DNA: TGTGCCAGCAGCGCAGGACAGCCAAATTCACCCCTCCACTTT

size: -
J: TRBJ1-1
V: TRBV11-3
D: TRBD1
CDR3: CASSWDRKNTEAFF
DNA: TGTGCCAGCAGCTGGGACAGGAAGAACACTGAAGCTTTCTTT

size: -
J: TRBJ2-1
V: TRBV19
D: -
CDR3: CASSRRGAYNEQFF
DNA: TGTGCCAGTAGTCGGAGGGGGGCCTACAATGAGCAGTTCTTC

size: -
J: TRBJ1-2
V: TRBV5-1
D: -
CDR3: CASSLTRQTSYGYTF
DNA: TGCGCCAGCAGCTTGACCCGACAGACCTCGTATGGCTACACCTTC

size: -
J: TRBJ1-1
V: TRBV19
D: -
CDR3: CATAASTGNTEAFF
DNA: TGTGCCACCGCTGCCTCGACAGGGAACACTGAAGCTTTCTTT

size: few
J: TRBJ1-1
V: TRBV5-1
D: -
CDR3: CASSSNILMNTEAFF
DNA: TGCGCCAGCAGCAGCAACATTCTCATGAACACTGAAGCTTTCTTT

size: medium-sized
J: TRBJ2-2
V: TRBV11-3
D: TRBD2
CDR3: CASSLSLAATGELFF
DNA: TGTGCCAGCAGCTTGTCACTAGCGGCCACCGGGGAGCTGTTTTTT

size: few
J: TRBJ1-1
V: TRBV28
D: -
CDR3: CASTLGVTEAFF
DNA: TGTGCCAGCACCCTAGGGGTTACTGAAGCTTTCTTT

size: few
J: TRBJ2-1
V: TRBV5-1
D: -
CDR3: CASSLVGTYLYEQFF
DNA: TGCGCCAGCAGCTTGGTAGGGACTTACTTATATGAGCAGTTCTTC

size: few
J: TRBJ2-7
V: TRBV28
D: TRBD1
CDR3: CASTTRQGAIGYEQYF
DNA: TGTGCCAGCACCACCCGACAGGGGGCTATCGGGTACGAGCAGTACTTC

size: few
J: TRBJ1-6
V: TRBV6-8
D: -
CDR3: CASSYGSQIYNSPLHF
DNA: TGTGCCAGCAGTTACGGGTCACAGATTTATAATTCACCCCTCCACTTT

size: -
J: TRBJ2-1
V: TRBV19
D: -
CDR3: CATRRGGEQFF
DNA: TGTGCCACCCGGAGGGGGGGTGAGCAGTTCTTC

size: -
J: TRBJ1-1
V: TRBV6-8
D: TRBD1
CDR3: CASSGQALNTEAFF
DNA: TGTGCCAGCAGTGGACAGGCCTTGAACACTGAAGCTTTCTTT

size: -
J: TRBJ1-1
V: TRBV6-8
D: -
CDR3: CASSYRGVGNTEAFF
DNA: TGTGCCAGCAGTTACAGGGGGGTAGGGAACACTGAAGCTTTCTTT

size: once
J: TRBJ2-7
V: TRBV19
D: TRBD1
CDR3: CASSDTGTVGSYEQYF
DNA: TGTGCCAGTAGTGATACCGGGACAGTGGGATCCTACGAGCAGTACTTC

size: -
J: TRBJ2-3
V: TRBV14
D: TRBD1
CDR3: CASSQRTGGADTQYF
DNA: TGTGCCAGCAGCCAAAGGACAGGGGGAGCAGATACGCAGTATTTT

size: few
J: TRBJ2-2
V: TRBV9
D: TRBD2
CDR3: CATSGRTGELFF
DNA: TGTGCGACTAGCGGGAGAACCGGGGAGCTGTTTTTT

size: few
J: TRBJ2-7
V: TRBV11-3
D: TRBD2
CDR3: CASSVTSGSMPYEQYF
DNA: TGTGCCAGCAGCGTCACTAGCGGGAGCATGCCCTACGAGCAGTACTTC

size: -
J: TRBJ1-2
V: TRBV28
D: -
CDR3: CASTDSTSNYGYTF
DNA: TGTGCCAGCACCGACAGCACCTCTAACTATGGCTACACCTTC

size: -
J: TRBJ1-1
V: TRBV9
D: TRBD1
CDR3: CASGGDSSTEAFF
DNA: TGTGCCAGCGGAGGGGACAGTAGCACTGAAGCTTTCTTT

size: -
J: TRBJ1-5
V: TRBV15
D: TRBD1
CDR3: CATSRVQGANSNQPQHF
DNA: TGTGCCACCAGCAGAGTACAGGGGGCTAATAGCAATCAGCCCCAGCATTTT

size: -
J: TRBJ2-5
V: TRBV30
D: -
CDR3: CAWRSGTRGTQYF
DNA: TGTGCCTGGCGATCCGGGACCCGAGGGACCCAGTACTTC

size: few
J: TRBJ1-2
V: TRBV19
D: -
CDR3: CASSSLGGLGGGYTF
DNA: TGTGCCAGTAGTTCCCTCGGGGGACTGGGCGGTGGCTACACCTTC

size: -
J: TRBJ1-3
V: TRBV10-1
D: -
CDR3: CASSENSGNTIYF
DNA: TGCGCCAGCAGTGAAAACTCTGGAAACACCATATATTTT

size: -
J: TRBJ1-5
V: TRBV5-1
D: -
CDR3: CASSPGGGGNQPQHF
DNA: TGCGCCAGCAGCCCGGGGGGGGGCGGCAATCAGCCCCAGCATTTT

size: -
J: TRBJ2-3
V: TRBV12-5
D: -
CDR3: CASGLVTTDTQYF
DNA: TGTGCTAGTGGTTTGGTAACCACAGATACGCAGTATTTT

size: -
J: TRBJ2-1
V: TRBV14
D: TRBD2
CDR3: CASSQGLTSGYYNEQFF
DNA: TGTGCCAGCAGCCAAGGATTGACTAGCGGTTACTACAATGAGCAGTTCTTC

size: few
J: TRBJ1-1
V: TRBV11-3
D: -
CDR3: CASSLGGANTEAFF
DNA: TGTGCCAGCAGCTTAGGCGGGGCGAACACTGAAGCTTTCTTT

size: -
J: TRBJ2-2
V: TRBV29-1
D: -
CDR3: CSVPTPGPNTGELFF
DNA: TGCAGCGTCCCAACTCCGGGACCGAACACCGGGGAGCTGTTTTTT

size: -
J: TRBJ2-3
V: TRBV15
D: -
CDR3: CATSSQGKTLSTDTQYF
DNA: TGTGCCACCAGCAGCCAGGGCAAGACCCTTAGCACAGATACGCAGTATTTT

size: medium-sized
J: TRBJ1-1
V: TRBV11-3
D: TRBD1
CDR3: CASSFPTGVNTEAFF
DNA: TGTGCCAGCAGCTTCCCGACAGGGGTGAACACTGAAGCTTTCTTT

size: -
J: TRBJ1-5
V: TRBV19
D: TRBD1
CDR3: CASSTGQAGIGPQHF
DNA: TGTGCCAGTAGTACGGGACAGGCGGGAATAGGGCCCCAGCATTTT

size: -
J: TRBJ2-1
V: TRBV11-3
D: TRBD2
CDR3: CASSLRGLAGGSYNEQFF
DNA: TGTGCCAGCAGCTTACGGGGACTAGCGGGAGGTAGCTACAATGAGCAGTTCTTC

size: -
J: TRBJ1-2
V: TRBV15
D: TRBD1
CDR3: CATSSRRDRDAGYTF
DNA: TGTGCCACCAGCAGCCGCCGGGACAGGGACGCTGGCTACACCTTC

size: medium-sized
J: TRBJ1-1
V: TRBV6-8
D: TRBD1
CDR3: CASSFRQGGEAFF
DNA: TGTGCCAGCAGTTTTCGACAGGGGGGTGAAGCTTTCTTT

size: once
J: TRBJ1-2
V: TRBV19
D: -
CDR3: CASSARDGYGYTF
DNA: TGTGCCAGTAGTGCCCGGGACGGCTATGGCTACACCTTC

size: -
J: TRBJ1-4
V: TRBV5-1
D: -
CDR3: CASSLGPSGGTNEKLFF
DNA: TGCGCCAGCAGCTTGGGTCCCTCCGGAGGAACTAATGAAAAACTGTTTTTT

size: few
J: TRBJ2-7
V: TRBV10-2
D: -
CDR3: CASSPTRGRYEQYF
DNA: TGCGCCAGCAGCCCGACCCGGGGCCGGTACGAGCAGTACTTC

size: -
J: TRBJ1-6
V: TRBV10-2
D: -
CDR3: CASSSSDLNGNSPLHF
DNA: TGCGCCAGCAGTTCCTCGGACCTCAATGGAAACTCACCCCTCCACTTT

size: few
J: TRBJ2-2
V: TRBV11-3
D: TRBD1
CDR3: CASSLGTEYTGELFF
DNA: TGTGCCAGCAGCTTGGGGACAGAATACACCGGGGAGCTGTTTTTT

size: -
J: TRBJ1-4
V: TRBV18
D: -
CDR3: CASSPRGETNEKLFF
DNA: TGTGCCAGCTCACCACGTGGCGAGACTAATGAAAAACTGTTTTTT

size: few
J: TRBJ1-1
V: TRBV6-8
D: TRBD1
CDR3: CASSFRQGALVTEAFF
DNA: TGTGCCAGCAGCTTCCGACAGGGGGCGTTGGTCACTGAAGCTTTCTTT

size: medium-sized
J: TRBJ1-1
V: TRBV25-1
D: -
CDR3: CASSPQGRNTEAFF
DNA: TGTGCCAGCAGTCCCCAGGGGAGGAACACTGAAGCTTTCTTT

size: -
J: TRBJ1-2
V: TRBV28
D: TRBD1
CDR3: CASSPRDRGHGYTF
DNA: TGTGCCAGCAGTCCTCGGGACAGGGGGCATGGCTACACCTTC

size: few
J: TRBJ2-7
V: TRBV6-8
D: -
CDR3: CASTLLPLSYEQYF
DNA: TGTGCCAGCACCCTGCTTCCCCTGTCCTACGAGCAGTACTTC

size: -
J: TRBJ1-1
V: TRBV25-1
D: -
CDR3: CASSLMGTEAFF
DNA: TGTGCCAGCAGTTTAATGGGGACTGAAGCTTTCTTT

size: -
J: TRBJ2-7
V: TRBV6-8
D: TRBD2
CDR3: CASSYRGLAGGEQYF
DNA: TGTGCCAGCAGTTACCGGGGACTAGCGGGAGGCGAGCAGTACTTC

size: few
J: TRBJ1-1
V: TRBV6-8
D: TRBD1
CDR3: CAIRTGSYTEAFF
DNA: TGTGCCATCAGGACAGGGTCATACACTGAAGCTTTCTTT